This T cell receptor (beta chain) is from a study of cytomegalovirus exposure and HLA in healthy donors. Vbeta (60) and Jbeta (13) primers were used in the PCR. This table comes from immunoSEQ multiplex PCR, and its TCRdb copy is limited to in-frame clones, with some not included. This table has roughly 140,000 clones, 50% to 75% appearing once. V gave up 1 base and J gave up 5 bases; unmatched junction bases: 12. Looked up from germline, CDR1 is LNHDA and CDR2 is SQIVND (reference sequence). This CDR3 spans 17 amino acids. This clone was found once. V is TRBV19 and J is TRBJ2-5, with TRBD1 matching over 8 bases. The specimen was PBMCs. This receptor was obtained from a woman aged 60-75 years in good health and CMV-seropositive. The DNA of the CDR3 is TGTGCCAGTAGTATAGGGCGGGGACAGGAGGTCCCGGAGACCCAGTACTTC. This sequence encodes CASSIGRGQEVPETQYF.